In this sample, the clone carrying this T cell receptor (beta chain) is medium-sized. Its cognate antigen is unknown. V shed 6 bases, J shed 1 base, and the junction held 3 bases outside the gene matches. CDR1 SNHLY and CDR2 FYNNEI come from the germline V gene. The CDR3 is 14 amino acids. Authors' data handling: Construction of a distant-metastasis classifier for papillary thyroid cancer relied on CDR3 differences across clinicopathological groups. TCRdb reassembled clones from the PCR reads with MiXCR. The V and J calls, along with clone size, are taken from TCRdb and not from the paper's own processing. The sample lists some 21,000 clones; 25% to 30% were seen once. This sample is drawn from a study of metastatic and nonmetastatic thyroid tumors. Study as a whole: Where malignant and benign thyroid patients were concerned, repertoires were compared across blood and tumor or nodule tissue.

Not a single patient had been given any form of treatment at any point before undergoing thyroid surgery. Points from the study as a whole: Versus benign nodules, malignant thyroid tumors reportedly had significantly higher TCR beta diversity, in blood and tumor.

The origin of this receptor is a male donor with papillary thyroid cancer or a benign thyroid nodule (not recorded which). Some clones in this sample may be carry-over from other donors' samples. The gene calls are TRBV2 and TRBJ1-1, with TRBD1 matching over 9 bases. Source material: tumor tissue. Here the CDR3 DNA reads TGTGCCAGCAGGCCGGGACAGGGGAACACTGAAGCTTTCTTT. It codes for CASRPGQGNTEAFF.